The rows below give T cell receptor beta chains drawn from one sample of a study of blood T cells in healthy people across ages. TCRdb re-called the 5' RACE reads through MiXCR, storing one row per CDR3 protein. The table records roughly 1.4 million distinct CDR3 sequences, 55% to 75% of them present only once. Sequences were obtained from blood. The receptors stem from a man between 18 and 29 years old in good health. The CDR3 runs from the conserved cysteine through the conserved F or W. The order of the fields is clone size, V gene, J gene, D gene, CDR3 DNA, CDR3 protein. The D gene is left open where the match is weak. The listing skips clone size in some rows; elsewhere it reads once, few, many or a size class.

clone size: once
V gene: TRBV5-1
J gene: TRBJ2-1
D gene: TRBD2
CDR3 DNA: TGCGCCAGCAGCCGCGCCCGATTACTAGCGGGAGGGCCCTACAATGAGCAGTTCTTC
CDR3 protein: CASSRARLLAGGPYNEQFF

clone size: few
V gene: TRBV20-1
J gene: TRBJ1-6
D gene: .
CDR3 DNA: TGCAGTGCTAGAGATAAGGAGCATTCACCCCTCCACTTT
CDR3 protein: CSARDKEHSPLHF

clone size: .
V gene: TRBV6-5
J gene: TRBJ2-7
D gene: TRBD1
CDR3 DNA: TGTGCCAGCAGTTACCTTCGACAGGGGATCTACGAGCAGTACTTC
CDR3 protein: CASSYLRQGIYEQYF

clone size: few
V gene: TRBV7-2
J gene: TRBJ1-2
D gene: TRBD1
CDR3 DNA: TGTGCCAGCACGTGGACAGGGCCGGATGGCTACACCTTC
CDR3 protein: CASTWTGPDGYTF

clone size: .
V gene: TRBV27
J gene: TRBJ1-5
D gene: .
CDR3 DNA: TGTGCCAGCTTAGCCGCGTCCAACAGCAATCAGCCCCAGCATTTT
CDR3 protein: CASLAASNSNQPQHF

clone size: few
V gene: TRBV4-2
J gene: TRBJ2-1
D gene: TRBD2
CDR3 DNA: TGTGCCAGCAGCCAAGATTCCCGGGGGGCCTACAATGAGCAGTTCTTC
CDR3 protein: CASSQDSRGAYNEQFF

clone size: once
V gene: TRBV20-1
J gene: TRBJ2-7
D gene: .
CDR3 DNA: TGCAGTGCTAGAGTCCCGGTGGTGGACGAGCAGTACTTC
CDR3 protein: CSARVPVVDEQYF

clone size: .
V gene: TRBV29-1
J gene: TRBJ2-1
D gene: TRBD2
CDR3 DNA: TGCAGCTGCGGCGAGCGGGGAATTCATGAGCAGTTCTTC
CDR3 protein: CSCGERGIHEQFF

clone size: .
V gene: TRBV20-1
J gene: TRBJ2-7
D gene: TRBD1
CDR3 DNA: TGCAGTGCTTTGACAGGGAACTCCTACAATGAGCAGTACTTC
CDR3 protein: CSALTGNSYNEQYF

clone size: few
V gene: TRBV12-3/TRBV12-4
J gene: TRBJ2-1
D gene: TRBD1
CDR3 DNA: TGTGCCAGCAGTTTTCAGGAGGGACAGGGGGCTGAGCAGTTCTTC
CDR3 protein: CASSFQEGQGAEQFF

clone size: .
V gene: TRBV25-1
J gene: TRBJ2-5
D gene: .
CDR3 DNA: TGTGCCAGCAGTGGAAGCCTGATAGGGACCCAGTACTTC
CDR3 protein: CASSGSLIGTQYF

clone size: .
V gene: TRBV6-6
J gene: TRBJ2-7
D gene: .
CDR3 DNA: TGTGCCAGCAGTTACCCCGGACCGACGCCTTACGAGCAGTACTTC
CDR3 protein: CASSYPGPTPYEQYF

clone size: .
V gene: TRBV11-2
J gene: TRBJ2-1
D gene: TRBD2
CDR3 DNA: TGTGCCAGCAGCTTAGGGGGACTAGCGGGCTCCCGGTGGACGGGGCAGTTCTTC
CDR3 protein: CASSLGGLAGSRWTGQFF

clone size: few
V gene: TRBV7-9
J gene: TRBJ2-1
D gene: .
CDR3 DNA: TGTGCCAGCAGCTACATCCAGGGCAATGAGCAGTTCTTC
CDR3 protein: CASSYIQGNEQFF

clone size: .
V gene: TRBV7-9
J gene: TRBJ2-1
D gene: TRBD1
CDR3 DNA: TGTGCCAGCAGCAGGGACAGGGGGGACAATGAGCAGTTCTTC
CDR3 protein: CASSRDRGDNEQFF

clone size: .
V gene: TRBV20-1
J gene: TRBJ1-1
D gene: .
CDR3 DNA: TGCAGTGCTACCCAGGGTCTCTACACTGAAGCTTTCTTT
CDR3 protein: CSATQGLYTEAFF

clone size: .
V gene: TRBV5-1
J gene: TRBJ1-2
D gene: .
CDR3 DNA: TGCGCCAGCAGCTCCCGGGACCCTAGCTATGGCTACACCTTC
CDR3 protein: CASSSRDPSYGYTF

clone size: few
V gene: TRBV20-1
J gene: TRBJ2-1
D gene: .
CDR3 DNA: TGCAGTGCTAGAGCCGATCTTAGTTGGAATGAGCAGTTCTTC
CDR3 protein: CSARADLSWNEQFF

clone size: .
V gene: TRBV12-3/TRBV12-4
J gene: TRBJ1-2
D gene: TRBD1
CDR3 DNA: TGTGCCAGCAGTCAACAGGGGGCGCGTAGCTATGGCTACACCTTC
CDR3 protein: CASSQQGARSYGYTF

clone size: few
V gene: TRBV6-5
J gene: TRBJ2-7
D gene: .
CDR3 DNA: TGTGCCAGCAGTTACCAACCCCCAGGATTTGGGTACGAGCAGTACTTC
CDR3 protein: CASSYQPPGFGYEQYF

clone size: few
V gene: TRBV29-1
J gene: TRBJ2-1
D gene: .
CDR3 DNA: TGCAGCGTTCCGGACTTTCTCAGTGGCTACAATGAGCAGTTCTTC
CDR3 protein: CSVPDFLSGYNEQFF

clone size: .
V gene: TRBV7-2
J gene: TRBJ1-5
D gene: .
CDR3 DNA: TGTGCCAGCAGCTTTGGACAGAGCCCGCGGGGGCCCCAGCATTTT
CDR3 protein: CASSFGQSPRGPQHF

clone size: .
V gene: TRBV20-1
J gene: TRBJ2-7
D gene: .
CDR3 DNA: TGCAGTGCTAGCTTCCCTGGCGAGGGATTCTACAATGAGCAGTACTTC
CDR3 protein: CSASFPGEGFYNEQYF

clone size: few
V gene: TRBV28
J gene: TRBJ1-2
D gene: .
CDR3 DNA: TGTGCCAGCAGTTTAGGAGGGACGGGTGGCTACACCTTC
CDR3 protein: CASSLGGTGGYTF

clone size: .
V gene: TRBV29-1
J gene: TRBJ2-3
D gene: .
CDR3 DNA: TGCAGCGTTGACCCTACGGCGGACGCAGATACGCAGTATTTT
CDR3 protein: CSVDPTADADTQYF

clone size: .
V gene: TRBV20-1
J gene: TRBJ2-7
D gene: TRBD2
CDR3 DNA: TGCAGTGCTAGAGGGGGGCTAGCGGGATTATCCGAGCAGTACTTC
CDR3 protein: CSARGGLAGLSEQYF

clone size: .
V gene: TRBV24-1
J gene: TRBJ1-2
D gene: .
CDR3 DNA: TGTGCCACCAGTGATTCTGACGACAGTAACTATGGCTACACCTTC
CDR3 protein: CATSDSDDSNYGYTF

clone size: .
V gene: TRBV4-1
J gene: TRBJ2-7
D gene: TRBD1
CDR3 DNA: TGCGCCAGCAGCCAAGGGACAGGCGCCTCCCACGAGCAGTACTTC
CDR3 protein: CASSQGTGASHEQYF

clone size: .
V gene: TRBV29-1
J gene: TRBJ2-1
D gene: .
CDR3 DNA: TGCAGCAAAACGATATCGGCAGGGAAAAATGAGCAGTTCTTC
CDR3 protein: CSKTISAGKNEQFF

clone size: few
V gene: TRBV29-1
J gene: TRBJ2-5
D gene: TRBD2
CDR3 DNA: TGCAGCGTAGTATGGGACTACCCGGAGACCCAGTACTTC
CDR3 protein: CSVVWDYPETQYF

clone size: .
V gene: TRBV20-1
J gene: TRBJ2-1
D gene: TRBD2
CDR3 DNA: TGCAGTGCTGGGACTAGCGGGAGAGTGGGGTCCTACAATGAGCAGTTCTTC
CDR3 protein: CSAGTSGRVGSYNEQFF

clone size: few
V gene: TRBV20-1
J gene: TRBJ2-5
D gene: TRBD2
CDR3 DNA: TGCAGTGCTCCACGTCGTAGCGGGGGACTCCAAGAGACCCAGTACTTC
CDR3 protein: CSAPRRSGGLQETQYF

clone size: .
V gene: TRBV4-2
J gene: TRBJ1-6
D gene: .
CDR3 DNA: TGTGCCAGCAGCCAAGGAGGGTCTTTAAATTCACCCCTCCACTTT
CDR3 protein: CASSQGGSLNSPLHF

clone size: few
V gene: TRBV20-1
J gene: TRBJ2-7
D gene: TRBD2
CDR3 DNA: TGCAGTGCTAGAGTCCGGACTAGCGGGAGGGCCGACGAGCAGTACTTC
CDR3 protein: CSARVRTSGRADEQYF

clone size: .
V gene: TRBV4-3
J gene: TRBJ2-2
D gene: TRBD1
CDR3 DNA: TGCGCCAGCAGCCCGACAGGGGGTACTTTCGGGGAGCTGTTTTTT
CDR3 protein: CASSPTGGTFGELFF

clone size: .
V gene: TRBV6-1
J gene: TRBJ1-2
D gene: TRBD1
CDR3 DNA: TGTGCCCTCGAGGTCCCCCCACCGGGACAGCTAAACTATGGCTACACCTTC
CDR3 protein: CALEVPPPGQLNYGYTF

clone size: .
V gene: TRBV12-3/TRBV12-4
J gene: TRBJ1-4
D gene: .
CDR3 DNA: TGTGCCAGCAGTTTAGAACAGACTAATGAAAAACTGTTTTTT
CDR3 protein: CASSLEQTNEKLFF

clone size: few
V gene: TRBV13
J gene: TRBJ2-1
D gene: TRBD1
CDR3 DNA: TGTGCCAGCAGCTTTACAGGGGGCAGGGGTGAGCAGTTCTTC
CDR3 protein: CASSFTGGRGEQFF

clone size: .
V gene: TRBV10-3
J gene: TRBJ1-4
D gene: TRBD1
CDR3 DNA: TGTGCCGTCGCAGGGGGAGATAATGAAAAACTGTTTTTT
CDR3 protein: CAVAGGDNEKLFF

clone size: once
V gene: TRBV6-2/TRBV6-3
J gene: TRBJ2-5
D gene: .
CDR3 DNA: TGTGCCAGCACCGCGGGCCTGGAGCAGTACTTC
CDR3 protein: CASTAGLEQYF

clone size: once
V gene: TRBV20-1
J gene: TRBJ2-1
D gene: .
CDR3 DNA: TGCAGTGCTAGAGAGACAGGAAGCGCCCCTAGTTGGGATGAGCAGTTCTTC
CDR3 protein: CSARETGSAPSWDEQFF

clone size: .
V gene: TRBV5-6
J gene: TRBJ1-5
D gene: .
CDR3 DNA: TGTGCCAGCAGCTTGTTCGGGACATCAGGCAATCAGCCCCAGCATTTT
CDR3 protein: CASSLFGTSGNQPQHF

clone size: few
V gene: TRBV28
J gene: TRBJ2-7
D gene: .
CDR3 DNA: TGTGCCAGCAGTTTAGACACAGAATACGTACCCGAGCAGTACTTC
CDR3 protein: CASSLDTEYVPEQYF

clone size: few
V gene: TRBV5-1
J gene: TRBJ1-2
D gene: TRBD1
CDR3 DNA: TGCGCCAGCAGCTTGGATAGGGACAGGATCCACCATGGCTACACCTTC
CDR3 protein: CASSLDRDRIHHGYTF

clone size: few
V gene: TRBV11-2
J gene: TRBJ1-1
D gene: TRBD1
CDR3 DNA: TGTGCCAGCAGCCTGACAGGGTCTGAAGCTTTCTTT
CDR3 protein: CASSLTGSEAFF

clone size: .
V gene: TRBV6-6
J gene: TRBJ2-3
D gene: .
CDR3 DNA: TGTGCCAGCAGTTACTGGGACTCCACAGATACGCAGTATTTT
CDR3 protein: CASSYWDSTDTQYF